Following are 5 T cell receptor beta chains from one sample sequenced in a study of cytomegalovirus exposure and HLA in healthy donors. PCR primers comprised 60 Vbeta and 13 Jbeta primers. Libraries were prepared by immunoSEQ multiplex PCR; TCRdb keeps only in-frame clonotypes and omits some of them. There are 110,000 to 150,000 clones in the sample; 77% occur only once, and approximately 4% lies in the top ten. The sequenced sample consisted of PBMCs. The receptors here all came from a male donor in good health and CMV-seronegative.

This clone has a single count. The CDR3 DNA is TGTGCCAGCAGCTTTACCGGGGGGGCGGAGGAGCAGTACTTC. Protein sequence: CASSFTGGAEEQYF. The V call is TRBV7-2, the J call TRBJ2-7, with 8 positions matching TRBD2. The CDR3 length is 14 residues. The V and J ends lost 3 bases and 7 bases, in that order; junction bases with no gene match: 8. CDR1 is SGHTA and CDR2 is FQGNSA in the germline V gene.

This clone occurred once. The chain joins TRBV25-1 to TRBJ1-1; 7 nucleotides line up with TRBD1. CDR1 MGHDK and CDR2 SYGVNS come from the germline V gene. The V and J ends lost 2 bases and 0 bases, in that order; junction bases with no gene match: 3. This CDR3 contains 15 residues. CDR3 in amino acids: CASSETGAMNTEAFF. The CDR3 DNA is TGTGCCAGCAGTGAAACAGGGGCCATGAACACTGAAGCTTTCTTT.

Of note for this clone: At one of its ends the junction is not consistent with the germline gene, which may arise from a read error. The chain employs TRBV7-9 and TRBJ2-5; D is undetermined. The CDR3 is 14 amino acids. Germline V lookup: CDR1 SEHNR, CDR2 FQNEAQ (reference sequence). The CDR3 DNA sequence: TGTTCCAGTACGGAGATCTTAAACCAAGAGACCCAGTACTTC. It translates to CSSTEILNQETQYF.

The chain carries TRBV7-6 and TRBJ2-4; TRBD1 agrees at 8 bases. The CDR3 extends over 13 amino acids. J gave up 7 bases and V 4 bases, and 3 bases lay outside the gene matches. Germline values: CDR1 SGHVS, CDR2 FNYEAQ. The DNA of the CDR3 is TGTGCCAGCAGCTCAACAGGGGGTAACATTCAGTACTTC. It codes for CASSSTGGNIQYF.

The rearrangement links TRBV7-2 to TRBJ1-2; D is possibly TRBD1 (5 bases). V lost 0 bases and J 4 bases, leaving 12 bases between the germline ends. CDR1 is SGHTA and CDR2 is FQGNSA in the germline V gene. The CDR3 consists of 15 residues. The CDR3 nucleotides are TGTGCCAGCAGCTTAGCCGCCCAGGGCCTCTATGGCTACACCTTC. Translation: CASSLAAQGLYGYTF.